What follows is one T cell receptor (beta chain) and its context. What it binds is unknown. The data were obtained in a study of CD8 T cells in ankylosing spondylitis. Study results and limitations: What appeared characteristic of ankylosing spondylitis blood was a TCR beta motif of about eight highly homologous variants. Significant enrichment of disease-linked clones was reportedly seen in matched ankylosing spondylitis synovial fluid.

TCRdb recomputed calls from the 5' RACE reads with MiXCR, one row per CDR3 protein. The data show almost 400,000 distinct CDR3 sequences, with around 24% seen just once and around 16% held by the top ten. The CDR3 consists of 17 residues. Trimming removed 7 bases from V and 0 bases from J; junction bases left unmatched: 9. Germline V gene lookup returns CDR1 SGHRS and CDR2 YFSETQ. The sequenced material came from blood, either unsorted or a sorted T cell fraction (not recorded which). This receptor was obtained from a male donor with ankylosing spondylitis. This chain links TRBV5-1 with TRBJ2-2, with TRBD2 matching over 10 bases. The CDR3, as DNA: TGCGCCAGCGGGTCCGGGACTAGCGTCGCGAACACCGGGGAGCTGTTTTTT. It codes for CASGSGTSVANTGELFF.